The 26 T cell receptor beta chains below all came from one sample that was sequenced in a study of OX40 agonist ivuxolimab in advanced cancers. Produced via immunoSEQ multiplex PCR; TCRdb's table is partial and in-frame only. The sample yields more than 50,000 clones, just under 90% seen once. The material was CD4+ or CD8+ T cells sorted from blood, obtained in a trial of the OX40 agonist ivuxolimab. Every receptor here comes from an adult with an advanced solid tumor such as melanoma, head and neck, liver or kidney cancer.

The chain carries TRBV6-5 and TRBJ2-1, with D perhaps TRBD2 (6 bases). CDR3 length equals 15 residues. With 7 bases removed from V and 10 bases from J, the gap between germline ends came to 23 bases. Germline V gene sequence: CDR1 MNHEY, CDR2 SVGAGI. As DNA, the CDR3 is TGTGCCAGCATCTCCCCACCGGGACTCCAAGGAGAGCAGTTCTTC. Translated, it gives CASISPPGLQGEQFF.

CDR3 sequence: CASSLVARSGNTEAFF. In nucleotides, the CDR3 is TGCGCCAGCAGCTTGGTCGCGAGGAGTGGGAACACTGAAGCTTTCTTT. The rearrangement uses TRBV5-1 and TRBJ1-1; D remains ambiguous. This CDR3 spans 16 amino acids. V was pared by 0 bases and J by 1 base, with 13 bases between. Looked up from germline, CDR1 is SGHRS and CDR2 is YFSETQ.

Here the CDR3 reads CASSTGDREVYGYTF. CDR3 DNA: TGTGCCAGCAGTACGGGGGACAGGGAGGTTTATGGCTACACCTTC. This sequence joins TRBV28 and TRBJ1-2, with 9 nucleotides matching TRBD1. The germline gives CDR1 MDHEN, CDR2 SYDVKM. The CDR3 runs 15 residues. Trimming removed 5 bases from V and 5 bases from J; junction bases left unmatched: 9.

This chain connects TRBV19 to TRBJ1-1, with TRBD1 matching 10 bases. The CDR3 totals 14 residues. V lost 5 bases to trimming and J lost 5 bases; unmatched junction nucleotides: 5. CDR1 LNHDA and CDR2 SQIVND come from the germline V gene (reference sequence). Written as DNA, the CDR3 is TGTGCCAGTAGTCAGGGACAGGGGAGGACTGAAGCTTTCTTT. Amino acids: CASSQGQGRTEAFF.

The CDR3 region has the DNA TGTGCCAGCAGTGCCCCTCGGTCGGGGGCCCAAGAGACCCAGTACTTC. This sequence encodes CASSAPRSGAQETQYF. The chain joins TRBV25-1 to TRBJ2-5, with D possibly being TRBD1 or TRBD2 (6 bases each). The CDR3 has 16 amino acids. Trimming removed 4 bases from V and 1 base from J, with 16 bases in between. CDR1 is MGHDK, CDR2 SYGVNS, per germline.

V gene TRBV5-5 combines with J gene TRBJ1-1; 7 positions match TRBD1. CDR1 SGHKS and CDR2 YYEKEE come from the germline V gene (reference sequence). This CDR3 contains 15 residues. After removal of 1 base from V and 1 base from J, the junction contained 4 bases not matched to a gene. The CDR3 DNA is TGTGCCAGCAGCTTGACAGGGGACGCGAACACTGAAGCTTTCTTT. Encoded protein: CASSLTGDANTEAFF.

The chain is built from TRBV6-1 and TRBJ2-1; maybe TRBD1 (5 bases). This CDR3 comprises 12 residues. The germline V and J ends were trimmed by 2 bases and 7 bases, with 6 bases remaining between them. CDR1 and CDR2 from the germline V gene are MNHNS and SASEGT. The CDR3 spells CASSENRNEQFF. The CDR3 nucleotides are TGTGCCAGCAGTGAAAACAGGAATGAGCAGTTCTTC.

This clone was found once. This rearrangement joins TRBV9 to TRBJ2-2; 8 bases match TRBD1. The CDR3 contains 15 residues. The V gene end was trimmed by 3 bases and the J gene end by 5 bases; junction bases not matched to a gene: 6. The germline V gene encodes CDR1 SGDLS and CDR2 YYNGEE. This CDR3 reads CASSGQGAGTGELFF. The CDR3 DNA sequence: TGTGCCAGCAGCGGGCAGGGGGCGGGGACCGGGGAGCTGTTTTTT.

The J gene is TRBJ2-3, the V gene TRBV19; TRBD1 matches 8 bases. V gave up 5 bases and J gave up 4 bases; unmatched junction bases: 8. The CDR3 loop spans 15 amino acids. CDR1 LNHDA and CDR2 SQIVND come from the germline V gene (reference sequence). The CDR3 spells CASSARQGKADTQYF. The CDR3 DNA reads TGTGCCAGTAGTGCGCGACAGGGGAAGGCAGATACGCAGTATTTT.

The chain links TRBV28 to TRBJ1-6; D possibly corresponds to TRBD1 (5 bases). The V end was cut by 6 bases, the J end by 13 bases, with 22 bases between. The germline gives CDR1 MDHEN, CDR2 SYDVKM. The CDR3 spans 15 residues. In DNA form, the CDR3 reads TGTGCCAGCAGAGCCGGGACGGACTTTTGGAGGCCCCTCCACTTT. Protein: CASRAGTDFWRPLHF. Supplemented by reference TRBV28 and TRBJ1-6, the full variable domain reads DVKVTQSSRYLVKRTGEKVFLECVQDMDHENMFWYRQDPGLGLRLIYFSYDVKMKEKGDIPEGYSVSREKKERFSLILESASTNQTSMYLCASRAGTDFWRPLHFGNGTRLTVT.

In nucleotides, the CDR3 is TGTGCCTGCGCAATGGGGGAGTTGAGCAATCAGCCCCAGCATTTT. This codes for CACAMGELSNQPQHF. V usage is TRBV19 and J usage is TRBJ1-5; the D gene is possibly TRBD1 (5 bases). Trimming left V 11 bases short and J 1 base short, with 18 bases between. CDR3 size: 15 residues. The germline V gene has CDR1 LNHDA and CDR2 SQIVND (reference sequence). The whole variable domain, remainder taken from reference TRBV19 and TRBJ1-5, is DGGITQSPKYLFRKEGQNVTLSCEQNLNHDAMYWYRQDPGQGLRLIYYSQIVNDFQKGDIAEGYSVSREKKESFPLTVTSAQKNPTAFYLCACAMGELSNQPQHFGDGTRLSIL.

This chain uses TRBV29-1 with TRBJ2-3, with TRBD1 matching over 10 bases. The CDR3 runs to 15 residues. V lost 1 base to trimming and J lost 8 bases; unmatched junction nucleotides: 9. Germline-derived CDR1 and CDR2 are SQVTM and ANQGSEA. CDR3 coding DNA: TGCAGCGTTGAAGTAGGGACAGGGGCGGGGGTTACGCAGTATTTT. Protein: CSVEVGTGAGVTQYF.

In nucleotides, the CDR3 is TGTGCCAGCAGTTTATGGGGCATAGGGGGAGGGGAGAAAGAGACCCAGTACTTC. It yields the protein CASSLWGIGGGEKETQYF. The chain combines TRBV27 with TRBJ2-5; weak D call: TRBD2 (7 bases). From germline, CDR1 is MNHEY and CDR2 SMNVEV (reference sequence). The CDR3 is made up of 18 amino acids. Deletions cut 1 base from V and 3 bases from J, with 21 bases between.

The chain combines TRBV28 with TRBJ1-1, with D tentatively TRBD1 (5 bases). Per the germline V gene, CDR1 is MDHEN and CDR2 is SYDVKM. Deletions cut 4 bases from V and 11 bases from J, with 17 bases between. The CDR3 length is 13 residues. CDR3 bases: TGTGCCAGCAGTTCGCCAGAAGTTGCAGGGGCTTTCTTT. It codes for CASSSPEVAGAFF.

The chain joins TRBV5-5 to TRBJ1-3, with D possibly TRBD1 on 5 matching bases. Germline V gene lookup returns CDR1 SGHKS and CDR2 YYEKEE (reference sequence). V was pared by 1 base and J by 2 bases, with 10 bases between. This CDR3 comprises 15 residues. CDR3 sequence: CASSLSQGAGNTIYF. DNA for the CDR3: TGTGCCAGCAGCTTGTCTCAGGGAGCTGGAAACACCATATATTTT.

V gene TRBV7-9 combines with J gene TRBJ1-4; 8 bases fit TRBD1. V gave up 4 bases and J gave up 3 bases; unmatched junction bases: 7. The germline gives CDR1 SEHNR, CDR2 FQNEAQ (reference sequence). This CDR3 region has 16 residues. The CDR3 DNA sequence: TGTGCCAGCAGCTCGGGACAGGTTAGCGCTAATGAAAAACTGTTTTTT. It translates to CASSSGQVSANEKLFF.

This chain connects TRBV7-9 to TRBJ2-2; 7 nucleotides align to TRBD2. The V gene's germline CDR1 is SEHNR and CDR2 FQNEAQ (reference sequence). The CDR3 consists of 15 residues. The V gene end was trimmed by 1 base and the J gene end by 2 bases; junction bases not matched to a gene: 1. CDR3 in amino acids: CASSLETSNTGELFF. The CDR3 region has the DNA TGTGCCAGCAGCTTAGAGACTAGCAACACCGGGGAGCTGTTTTTT. Combining the CDR3 with reference TRBV7-9 and TRBJ2-2 gives the whole variable domain DTGVSQNPRHKITKRGQNVTFRCDPISEHNRLYWYRQTLGQGPEFLTYFQNEAQLEKSRLLSDRFSAERPKGSFSTLEIQRTEQGDSAMYLCASSLETSNTGELFFGEGSRLTVL.

For this clone: With a much larger clone just one base away, this may be a read error. The CDR3 here is CASSVIIEGGPQYF. In nucleotides, the CDR3 is TGTGCCAGCAGTGTAATTATAGAGGGAGGGCCCCAGTATTTT. V and J are TRBV2 and TRBJ1-5, with 7 bases identical to TRBD2. Near its end, the DNA agrees better with TRBJ2-3, so the J call may be wrong. Germline CDR1 is SNHLY and CDR2 is FYNNEI. CDR3 size: 14 residues.

This chain uses TRBV5-4 with TRBJ2-7, with TRBD1 matching over 8 bases. The CDR3 is 13 amino acids. Trimming cost V 0 bases and J 5 bases; bases outside gene matches: 1. Germline values: CDR1 SGHNT, CDR2 YYREEE (reference sequence). CDR3 in amino acids: CASSLDRGDEQYF. CDR3 coding DNA: TGTGCCAGCAGCTTGGACAGGGGGGACGAGCAGTACTTC.

Note on this clone: At one end the junction does not follow the germline gene, possibly because of a read error. The rearrangement joins TRBV7-6 to TRBJ1-3; 8 nucleotides match TRBD1. Germline loops: CDR1 SGHVS, CDR2 FNYEAQ. The CDR3 is 15 amino acids. The CDR3 region has the DNA TGTGCCAGCAGCTTACAGGGGGCCCCTGGGAACACCATATATTTT. Its protein is CASSLQGAPGNTIYF.

J is TRBJ1-6 and V is TRBV30; D gene uncertain. Germline V gene lookup returns CDR1 GTSNPN and CDR2 SVGIG (reference sequence). The CDR3 contains 12 residues. V lost 5 bases, J lost 6 bases, and 8 bases lay in between. The CDR3 nucleotides read TGTGCCTGGGGACCAACTAATTCACCCCTCCACTTT. It yields the protein CAWGPTNSPLHF.

This clone was counted once. Different DNA sequences within this sample yield the same CDR3. V is TRBV19 and J is TRBJ2-7; unclear D gene. This CDR3 is built from 13 residues. The germline CDR1 and CDR2 sequences are LNHDA and SQIVND (reference sequence). Deletions cut 8 bases from V and 1 base from J, with 12 bases between. The CDR3 DNA is TGTGCCAGTGTCGGGCCGTCTTCCTACGAGCAGTACTTC. Encoded protein: CASVGPSSYEQYF. Full variable domain (remainder filled in from reference TRBV19 and TRBJ2-7): DGGITQSPKYLFRKEGQNVTLSCEQNLNHDAMYWYRQDPGQGLRLIYYSQIVNDFQKGDIAEGYSVSREKKESFPLTVTSAQKNPTAFYLCASVGPSSYEQYFGPGTRLTVT.

Here the CDR3 DNA reads TGTGCCAGCAGCTTAAATTACAATGAGCAGTTCTTC. Encoded protein: CASSLNYNEQFF. The V call is TRBV7-3, the J call TRBJ2-1; D unresolved. V was clipped by 1 base and J by 4 bases, with 2 bases between them. This CDR3 region has 12 residues. Germline CDR1 reads SGHTA; CDR2 reads FQGTGA.

The chain links TRBV27 to TRBJ1-5, with 7 bases identical to TRBD1. The germline V gene encodes CDR1 MNHEY and CDR2 SMNVEV (reference sequence). The ends lost 10 bases at V and 3 bases at J; junction bases unmatched: 9. The CDR3 is 14 residues long. Written as DNA, the CDR3 is TGTGCCACCGCCCCCGACAGGGTCAATCAGCCCCAGCATTTT. Its protein product is CATAPDRVNQPQHF.

The V and J genes are TRBV5-1 and TRBJ1-5; D unclear. Germline V gene lookup returns CDR1 SGHRS and CDR2 YFSETQ. The CDR3 loop spans 13 amino acids. Trimming pared 2 bases from V and 1 base from J, leaving 4 bases between. DNA of the CDR3: TGCGCCAGCAGCTTATCGAGCAATCAGCCCCAGCATTTT. Translating it yields CASSLSSNQPQHF.

The gene calls are TRBV27 and TRBJ1-2; D gene ambiguous. V was shortened by 8 bases and J by 8 bases, with 18 bases between the two germline ends. The CDR3 totals 13 residues. CDR1 is MNHEY and CDR2 is SMNVEV in the germline V gene (reference sequence). The chain's CDR3 is CASGEQSRVGYTF. CDR3 bases: TGTGCCAGCGGGGAACAGTCGAGAGTAGGCTACACCTTC.